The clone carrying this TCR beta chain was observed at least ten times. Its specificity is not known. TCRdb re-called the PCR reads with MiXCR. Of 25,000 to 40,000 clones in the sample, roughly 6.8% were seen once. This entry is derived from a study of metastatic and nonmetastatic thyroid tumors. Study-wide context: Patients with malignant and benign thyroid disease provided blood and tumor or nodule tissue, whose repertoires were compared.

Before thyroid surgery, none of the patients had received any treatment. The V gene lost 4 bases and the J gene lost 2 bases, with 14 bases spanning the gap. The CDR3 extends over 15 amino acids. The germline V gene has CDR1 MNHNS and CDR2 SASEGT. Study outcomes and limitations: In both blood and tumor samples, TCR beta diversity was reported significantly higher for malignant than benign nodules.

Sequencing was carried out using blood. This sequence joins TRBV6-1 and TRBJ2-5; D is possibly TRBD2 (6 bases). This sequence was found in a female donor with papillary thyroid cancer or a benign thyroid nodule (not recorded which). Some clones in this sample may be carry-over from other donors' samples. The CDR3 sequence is CASSVRAGNQETQYF. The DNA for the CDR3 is TGTGCCAGCAGTGTTAGGGCGGGGAATCAAGAGACCCAGTACTTC.